This T cell receptor (beta chain) was observed in a study of cytomegalovirus exposure and HLA in healthy donors. Primers: 60 Vbeta forward and 13 Jbeta reverse. Measured with immunoSEQ multiplex PCR; TCRdb has only the in-frame clones, and not every one. The sample records over 200,000 clones, 75% to 85% being singletons. In its sample, this clone was seen a few times. The target antigen is unknown. The CDR3 loop spans 15 amino acids. Germline V lookup: CDR1 MNHEY, CDR2 SMNVEV (reference sequence). V was shortened by 0 bases and J by 7 bases, with 10 bases between the two germline ends. Study-level results: With DRB1 most and HLA-C fewest, TCR association rates differed between HLA loci in a later analysis. HLA alleles showed associations with about 17,000 TCR beta sequences in a later analysis, at a 0.05 false discovery rate. It was approximately 170 TCR beta chains that were listed as cytomegalovirus-associated.

Source material: PBMCs. The receptor was isolated from a woman aged 55-70 years in good health and CMV-seropositive. The chain recombines TRBV27 with TRBJ1-6, with no clear D. The CDR3 loop reads CASSLSAEENSPLHF. DNA for the CDR3: TGTGCCAGCAGTTTATCGGCCGAGGAGAATTCACCCCTCCACTTT.